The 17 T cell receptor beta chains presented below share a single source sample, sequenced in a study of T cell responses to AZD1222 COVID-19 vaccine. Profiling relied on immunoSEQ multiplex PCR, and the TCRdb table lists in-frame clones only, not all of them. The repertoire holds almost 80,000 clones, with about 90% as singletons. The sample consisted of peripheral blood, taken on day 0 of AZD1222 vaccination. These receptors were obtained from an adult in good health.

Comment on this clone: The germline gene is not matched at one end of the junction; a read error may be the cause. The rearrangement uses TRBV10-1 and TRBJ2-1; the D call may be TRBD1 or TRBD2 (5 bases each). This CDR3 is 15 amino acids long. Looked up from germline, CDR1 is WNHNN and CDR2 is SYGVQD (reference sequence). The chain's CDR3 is CASSVGTSSNNEQFF. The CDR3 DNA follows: TGCGCCAGCAGCGTTGGGACGAGCTCCAACAATGAGCAGTTCTTC.

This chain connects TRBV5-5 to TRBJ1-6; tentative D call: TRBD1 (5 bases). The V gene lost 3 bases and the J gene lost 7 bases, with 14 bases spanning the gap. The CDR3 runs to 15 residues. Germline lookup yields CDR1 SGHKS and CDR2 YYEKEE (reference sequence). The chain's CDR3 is CASSWGRGENSPLHF. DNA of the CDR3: TGTGCCAGCAGCTGGGGTCGAGGGGAGAATTCACCCCTCCACTTT.

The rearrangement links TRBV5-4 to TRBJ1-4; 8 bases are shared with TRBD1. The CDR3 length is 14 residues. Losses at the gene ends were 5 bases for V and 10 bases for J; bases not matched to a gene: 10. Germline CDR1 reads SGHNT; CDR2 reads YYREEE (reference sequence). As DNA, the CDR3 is TGTGCCAGCAGAACGACAGGGGACGGCGGAAAACTGTTTTTT. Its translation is CASRTTGDGGKLFF. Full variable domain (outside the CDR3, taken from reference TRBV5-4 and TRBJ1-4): ETGVTQSPTHLIKTRGQQVTLRCSSQSGHNTVSWYQQALGQGPQFIFQYYREEENGRGNFPPRFSGLQFPNYSSELNVNALELDDSALYLCASRTTGDGGKLFFGSGTQLSVL.

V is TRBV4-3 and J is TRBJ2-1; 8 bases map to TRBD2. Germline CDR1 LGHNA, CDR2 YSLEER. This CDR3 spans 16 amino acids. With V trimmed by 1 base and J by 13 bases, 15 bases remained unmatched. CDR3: CASSQAPSGLAGQQFF. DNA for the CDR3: TGCGCCAGCAGCCAAGCCCCCTCCGGGCTAGCGGGTCAACAGTTCTTC.

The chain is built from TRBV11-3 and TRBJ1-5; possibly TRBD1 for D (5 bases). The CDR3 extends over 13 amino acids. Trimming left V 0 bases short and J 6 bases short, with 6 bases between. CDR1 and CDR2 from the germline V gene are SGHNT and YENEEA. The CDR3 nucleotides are TGTGCCAGCAGCTTAGAAGACAGTCAGCCCCAGCATTTT. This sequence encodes CASSLEDSQPQHF.

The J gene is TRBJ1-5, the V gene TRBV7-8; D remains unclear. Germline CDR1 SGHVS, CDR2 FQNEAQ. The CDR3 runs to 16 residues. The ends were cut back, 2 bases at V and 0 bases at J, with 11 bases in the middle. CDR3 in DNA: TGTGCCAGCAGCTTACAAGTACCTCCTAGCAATCAGCCCCAGCATTTT. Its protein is CASSLQVPPSNQPQHF. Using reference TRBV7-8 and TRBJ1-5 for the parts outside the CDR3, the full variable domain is GAGVSQSPRYKVAKRGQDVALRCDPISGHVSLFWYQQALGQGPEFLTYFQNEAQLDKSGLPSDRFFAERPEGSVSTLKIQRTQQEDSAVYLCASSLQVPPSNQPQHFGDGTRLSIL.

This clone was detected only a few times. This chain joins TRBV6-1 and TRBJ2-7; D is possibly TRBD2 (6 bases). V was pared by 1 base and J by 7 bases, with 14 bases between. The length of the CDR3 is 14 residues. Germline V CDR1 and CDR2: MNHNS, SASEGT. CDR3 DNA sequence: TGTGCCAGCAGTGAAGGCGGGGTAGTAGAGGAGCAGTACTTC. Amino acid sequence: CASSEGGVVEEQYF.

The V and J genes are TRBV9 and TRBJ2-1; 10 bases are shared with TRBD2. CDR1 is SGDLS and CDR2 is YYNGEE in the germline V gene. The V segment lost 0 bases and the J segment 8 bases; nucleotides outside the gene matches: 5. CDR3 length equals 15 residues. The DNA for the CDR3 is TGTGCCAGCAGCGTAGTGGCTAGCGGGAGCCATGAGCAGTTCTTC. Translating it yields CASSVVASGSHEQFF. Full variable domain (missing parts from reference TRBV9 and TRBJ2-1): DSGVTQTPKHLITATGQRVTLRCSPRSGDLSVYWYQQSLDQGLQFLIQYYNGEERAKGNILERFSAQQFPDLHSELNLSSLELGDSALYFCASSVVASGSHEQFFGPGTRLTVL.

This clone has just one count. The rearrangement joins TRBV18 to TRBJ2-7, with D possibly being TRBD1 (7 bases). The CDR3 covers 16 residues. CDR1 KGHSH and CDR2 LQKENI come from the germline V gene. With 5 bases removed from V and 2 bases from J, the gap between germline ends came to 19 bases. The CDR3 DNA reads TGTGCCAGCTCATTTCAGGGGGGACAGACCCCCTACGAGCAGTACTTC. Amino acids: CASSFQGGQTPYEQYF.

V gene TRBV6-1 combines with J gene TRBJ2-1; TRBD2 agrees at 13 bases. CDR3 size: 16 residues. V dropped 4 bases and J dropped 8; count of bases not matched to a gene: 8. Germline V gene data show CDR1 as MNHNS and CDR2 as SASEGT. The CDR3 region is CASSAGTSGAPHEQFF. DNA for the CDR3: TGTGCCAGCAGTGCCGGGACTAGCGGGGCCCCCCATGAGCAGTTCTTC.

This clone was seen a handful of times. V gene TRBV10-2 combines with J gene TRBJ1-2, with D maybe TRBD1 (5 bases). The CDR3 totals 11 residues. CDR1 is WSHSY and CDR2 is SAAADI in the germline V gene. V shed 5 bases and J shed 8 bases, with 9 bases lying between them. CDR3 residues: CASSQGRGYTF. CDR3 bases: TGCGCCAGCAGTCAGGGTCGGGGCTACACCTTC.

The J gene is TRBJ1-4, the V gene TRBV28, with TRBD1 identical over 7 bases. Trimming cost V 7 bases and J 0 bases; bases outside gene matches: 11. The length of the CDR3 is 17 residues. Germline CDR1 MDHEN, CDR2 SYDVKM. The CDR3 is CASTRDSPFATNEKLFF. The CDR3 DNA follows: TGTGCCAGCACCCGGGACAGCCCGTTTGCAACTAATGAAAAACTGTTTTTT.

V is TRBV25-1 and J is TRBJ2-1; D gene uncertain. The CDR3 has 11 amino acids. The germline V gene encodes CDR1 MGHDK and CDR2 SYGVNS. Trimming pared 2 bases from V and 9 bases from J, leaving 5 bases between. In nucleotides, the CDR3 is TGTGCCAGCAGTGAAAACCTTGAGCAGTTCTTC. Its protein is CASSENLEQFF. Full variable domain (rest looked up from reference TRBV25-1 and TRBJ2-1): EADIYQTPRYLVIGTGKKITLECSQTMGHDKMYWYQQDPGMELHLIHYSYGVNSTEKGDLSSESTVSRIRTEHFPLTLESARPSHTSQYLCASSENLEQFFGPGTRLTVL.

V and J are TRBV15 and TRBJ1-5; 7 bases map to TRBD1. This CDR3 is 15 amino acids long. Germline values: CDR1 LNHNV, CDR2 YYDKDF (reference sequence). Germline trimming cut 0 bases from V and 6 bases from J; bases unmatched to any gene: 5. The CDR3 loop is CATSREVTGVQPQHF. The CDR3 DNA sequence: TGTGCCACCAGCAGAGAAGTCACAGGGGTTCAGCCCCAGCATTTT.

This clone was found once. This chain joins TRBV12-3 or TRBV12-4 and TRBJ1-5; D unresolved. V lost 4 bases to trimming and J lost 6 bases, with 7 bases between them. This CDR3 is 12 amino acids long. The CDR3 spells CASSSLGQPQHF. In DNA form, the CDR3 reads TGTGCCAGCAGTTCACTGGGTCAGCCCCAGCATTTT.

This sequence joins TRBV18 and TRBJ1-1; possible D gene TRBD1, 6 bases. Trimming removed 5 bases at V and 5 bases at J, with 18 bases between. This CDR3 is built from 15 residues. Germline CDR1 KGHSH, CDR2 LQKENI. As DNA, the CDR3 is TGTGCCAGCTCAGAACTCAGGGGAGGGAGTACTGAAGCTTTCTTT. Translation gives CASSELRGGSTEAFF.

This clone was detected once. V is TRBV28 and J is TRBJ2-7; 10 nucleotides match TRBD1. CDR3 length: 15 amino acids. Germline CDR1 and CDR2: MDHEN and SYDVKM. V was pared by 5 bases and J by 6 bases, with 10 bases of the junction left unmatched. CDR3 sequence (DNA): TGTGCCAGCAGTGCCCCGGGACAGGGGTCTTCCGAGCAGTACTTC. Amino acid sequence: CASSAPGQGSSEQYF.